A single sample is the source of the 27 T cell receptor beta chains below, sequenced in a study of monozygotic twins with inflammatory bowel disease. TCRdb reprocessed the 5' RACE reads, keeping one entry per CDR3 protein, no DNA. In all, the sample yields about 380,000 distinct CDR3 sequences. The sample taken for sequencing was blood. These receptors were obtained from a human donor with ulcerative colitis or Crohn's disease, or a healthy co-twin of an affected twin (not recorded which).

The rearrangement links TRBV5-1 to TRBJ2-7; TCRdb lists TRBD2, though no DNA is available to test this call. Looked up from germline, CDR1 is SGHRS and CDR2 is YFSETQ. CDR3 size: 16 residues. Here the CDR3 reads CASSRLAGEVKNEQYF.

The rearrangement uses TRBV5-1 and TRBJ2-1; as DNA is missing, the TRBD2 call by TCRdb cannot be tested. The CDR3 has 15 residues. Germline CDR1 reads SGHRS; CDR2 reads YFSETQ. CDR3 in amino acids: CASSLGSGGANEQFF.

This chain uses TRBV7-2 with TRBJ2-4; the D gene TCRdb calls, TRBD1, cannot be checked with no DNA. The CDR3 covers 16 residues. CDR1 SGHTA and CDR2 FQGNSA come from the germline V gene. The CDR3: CASSIQGSLAKNIQYF.

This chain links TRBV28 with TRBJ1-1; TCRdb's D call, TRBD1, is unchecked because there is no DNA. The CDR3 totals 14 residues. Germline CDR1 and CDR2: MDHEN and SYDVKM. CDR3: CASSPATGGTEAFF.

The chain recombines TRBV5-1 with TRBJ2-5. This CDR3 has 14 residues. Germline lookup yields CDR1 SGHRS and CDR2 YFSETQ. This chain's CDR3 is CASSFQGSGETQYF.

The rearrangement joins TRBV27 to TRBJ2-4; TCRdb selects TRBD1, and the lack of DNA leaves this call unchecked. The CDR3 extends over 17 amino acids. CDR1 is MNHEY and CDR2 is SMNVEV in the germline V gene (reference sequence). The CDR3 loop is CASRGDRGPLRDVIQYF.

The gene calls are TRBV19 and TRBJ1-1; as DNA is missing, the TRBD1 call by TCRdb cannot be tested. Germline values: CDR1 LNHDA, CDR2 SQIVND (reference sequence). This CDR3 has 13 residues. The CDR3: CAGGDRGNTEAFF.

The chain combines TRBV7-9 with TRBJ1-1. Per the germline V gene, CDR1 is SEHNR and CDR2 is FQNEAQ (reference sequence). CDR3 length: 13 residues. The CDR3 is CASSFDGNTEAFF.

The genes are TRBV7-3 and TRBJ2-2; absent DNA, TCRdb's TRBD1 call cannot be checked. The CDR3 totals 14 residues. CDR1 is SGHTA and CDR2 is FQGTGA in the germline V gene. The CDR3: CASSWRGETGELFF.

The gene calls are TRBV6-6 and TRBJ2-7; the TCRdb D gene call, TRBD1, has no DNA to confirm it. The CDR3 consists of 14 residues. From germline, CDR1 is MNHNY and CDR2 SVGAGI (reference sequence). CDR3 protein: CASSPRLGSYEQYF.

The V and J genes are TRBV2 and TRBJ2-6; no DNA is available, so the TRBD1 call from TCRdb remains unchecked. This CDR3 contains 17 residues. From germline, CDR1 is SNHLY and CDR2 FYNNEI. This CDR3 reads CASNIPPSTRRANVLTF.

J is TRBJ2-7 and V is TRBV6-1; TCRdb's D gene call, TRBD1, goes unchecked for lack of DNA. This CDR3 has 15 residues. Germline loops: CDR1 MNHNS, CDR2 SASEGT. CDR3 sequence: CASSEGWGRSYEQYF.

The chain's CDR3 is CASSELAEYQETQYF. The rearrangement joins TRBV5-1 to TRBJ2-5; TCRdb proposes TRBD2, but this gene call is untestable without DNA. Germline V lookup: CDR1 SGHRS, CDR2 YFSETQ. CDR3 size: 15 residues. Supplemented by reference TRBV5-1 and TRBJ2-5, the full variable domain reads KAGVTQTPRYLIKTRGQQVTLSCSPISGHRSVSWYQQTPGQGLQFLFEYFSETQRNKGNFPGRFSGRQFSNSRSEMNVSTLELGDSALYLCASSELAEYQETQYFGPGTRLLVL.

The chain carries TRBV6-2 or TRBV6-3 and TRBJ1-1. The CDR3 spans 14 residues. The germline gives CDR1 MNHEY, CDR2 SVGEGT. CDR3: CASSPPQIYTEAFF.

This chain's CDR3 is CASSFRTSGEYNEQFF. The rearrangement uses TRBV5-6 and TRBJ2-1; TCRdb lists TRBD2, though no DNA is available to test this call. The CDR3 is made up of 16 amino acids. Germline CDR1 SGHDT, CDR2 YYEEEE.

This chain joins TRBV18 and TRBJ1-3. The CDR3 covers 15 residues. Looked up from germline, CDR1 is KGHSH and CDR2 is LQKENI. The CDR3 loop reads CASSPSRSSEGTIYF.

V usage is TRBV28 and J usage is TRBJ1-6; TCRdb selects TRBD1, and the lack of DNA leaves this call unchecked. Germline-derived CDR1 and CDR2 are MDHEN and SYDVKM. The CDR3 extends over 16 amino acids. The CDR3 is CASSPPMGSYNSPLHF. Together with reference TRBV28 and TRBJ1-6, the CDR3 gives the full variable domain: DVKVTQSSRYLVKRTGEKVFLECVQDMDHENMFWYRQDPGLGLRLIYFSYDVKMKEKGDIPEGYSVSREKKERFSLILESASTNQTSMYLCASSPPMGSYNSPLHFGNGTRLTVT.

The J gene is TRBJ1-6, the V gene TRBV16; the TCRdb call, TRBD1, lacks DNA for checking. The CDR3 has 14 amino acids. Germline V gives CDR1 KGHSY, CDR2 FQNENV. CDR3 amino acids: CASSQLTGGGPLHF.

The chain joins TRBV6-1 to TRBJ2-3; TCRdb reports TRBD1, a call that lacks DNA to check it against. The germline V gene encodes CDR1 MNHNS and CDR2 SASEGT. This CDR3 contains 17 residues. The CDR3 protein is CASSRTGTGVPVDTQYF.

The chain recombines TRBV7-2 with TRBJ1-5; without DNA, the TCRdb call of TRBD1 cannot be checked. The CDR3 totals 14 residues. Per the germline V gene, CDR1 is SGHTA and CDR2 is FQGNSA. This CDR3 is CASSRTGGIQPQHF.

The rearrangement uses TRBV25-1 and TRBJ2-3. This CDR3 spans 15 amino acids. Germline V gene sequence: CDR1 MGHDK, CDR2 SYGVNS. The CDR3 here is CASSDGSRWGDTQYF.

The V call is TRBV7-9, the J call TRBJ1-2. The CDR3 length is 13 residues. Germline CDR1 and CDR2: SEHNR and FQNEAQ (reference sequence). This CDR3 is CASSLSIDYDYTF.

CDR3 sequence reads: CASRSGTGGRNEKLFF. The chain uses TRBV2 and TRBJ1-4; TCRdb indicates TRBD1, and absent DNA this call remains unverified. The CDR3 has 16 residues. Germline CDR1 SNHLY, CDR2 FYNNEI.

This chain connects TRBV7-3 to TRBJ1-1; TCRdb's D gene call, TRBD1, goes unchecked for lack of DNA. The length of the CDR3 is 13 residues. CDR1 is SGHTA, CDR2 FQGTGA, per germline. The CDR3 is CASSQGTNTEAFF.

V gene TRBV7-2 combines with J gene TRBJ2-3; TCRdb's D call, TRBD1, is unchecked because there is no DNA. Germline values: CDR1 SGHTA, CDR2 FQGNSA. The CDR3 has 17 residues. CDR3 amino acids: CASSQMLLQAYTDTQYF.

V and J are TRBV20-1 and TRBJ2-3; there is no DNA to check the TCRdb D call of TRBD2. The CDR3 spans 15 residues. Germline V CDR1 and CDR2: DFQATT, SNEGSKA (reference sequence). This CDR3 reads CSASPSGGGSDTQYF.

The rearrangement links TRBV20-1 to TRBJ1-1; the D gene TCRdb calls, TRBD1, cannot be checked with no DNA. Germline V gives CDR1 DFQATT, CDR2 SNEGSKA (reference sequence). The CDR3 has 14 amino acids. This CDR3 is CSAHEGGLDTEAFF.